This TCR beta chain was retrieved from a study of shared clonotypes between healthy human individuals. The J segment lost 2 bases and the V segment lost 7 bases, leaving 7 bases of the junction unmatched. Germline V gene data show CDR1 as MDHEN and CDR2 as SYDVKM. CDR3 length equals 16 residues. This clone showed up just once. Assay: immunoSEQ multiplex PCR; the TCRdb copy retains only in-frame clones and omits some. This sample has under 1 million clones, with 92% found just once. CD45RO negativity and positive selection for CCR7 defined naive CD8 cells, a population that excluded terminally differentiated effector memory CD45RA+ cells.

The chain links TRBV28 to TRBJ2-1; 11 bases line up with TRBD2. The TCR sequence derives from a young man in good health. Sequencing input: naive CD8+ T cells sorted from blood. Here the CDR3 reads CASNNRLAGPYNEQFF. The CDR3 nucleotides are TGTGCCAGCAACAATCGACTAGCGGGACCCTACAATGAGCAGTTCTTC.